This T cell receptor beta chain is drawn from a study of blood T cells in healthy people across ages. The CDR3 is 13 residues long. Germline CDR1 is MGHRA and CDR2 is YSYEKL. J lost 3 bases, V lost 2 bases, and 0 bases had no gene match. Many counts were recorded for this clonotype. The use of a sample-barcoded 5' primer and a J-beta primer mix characterized a second PCR of about 7 to 12 cycles. One entry per CDR3 protein results from TCRdb running MiXCR on the 5' RACE reads. The sample contains some 1.4 million distinct CDR3 sequences, 42% of which appear only once. The TCR comes from a woman aged 18-30 years in good health. The sequenced material came from blood. This chain uses TRBV4-1 with TRBJ1-2, with 7 bases that match TRBD1. The CDR3: CASSQQGDYGYTF. CDR3 DNA sequence: TGCGCCAGCAGCCAACAGGGGGACTATGGCTACACCTTC.